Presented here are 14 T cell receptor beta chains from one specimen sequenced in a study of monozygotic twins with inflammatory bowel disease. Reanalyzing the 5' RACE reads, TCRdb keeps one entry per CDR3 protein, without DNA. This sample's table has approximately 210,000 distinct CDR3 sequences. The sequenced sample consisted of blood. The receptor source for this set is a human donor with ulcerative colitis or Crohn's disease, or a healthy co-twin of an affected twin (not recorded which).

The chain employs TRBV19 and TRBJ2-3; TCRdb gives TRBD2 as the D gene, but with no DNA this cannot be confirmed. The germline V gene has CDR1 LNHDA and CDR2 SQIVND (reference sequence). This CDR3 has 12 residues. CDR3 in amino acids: CASSPQTSVQYF.

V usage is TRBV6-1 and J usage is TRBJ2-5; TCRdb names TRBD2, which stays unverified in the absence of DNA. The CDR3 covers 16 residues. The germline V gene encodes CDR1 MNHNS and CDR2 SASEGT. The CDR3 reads CASSPFVGDLGTTQYF.

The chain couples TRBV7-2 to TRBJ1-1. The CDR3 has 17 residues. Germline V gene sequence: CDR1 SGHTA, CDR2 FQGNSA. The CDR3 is CASSSRSLKGGYTEAFF.

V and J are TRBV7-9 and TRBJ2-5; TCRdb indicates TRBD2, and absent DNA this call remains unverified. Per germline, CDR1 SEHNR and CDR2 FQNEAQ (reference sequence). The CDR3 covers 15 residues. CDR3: CASSLTRVGQETQYF.

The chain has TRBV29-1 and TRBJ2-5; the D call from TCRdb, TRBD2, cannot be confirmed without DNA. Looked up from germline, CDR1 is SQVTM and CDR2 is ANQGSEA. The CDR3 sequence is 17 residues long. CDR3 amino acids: CSVEFPILAGVHETQYF.

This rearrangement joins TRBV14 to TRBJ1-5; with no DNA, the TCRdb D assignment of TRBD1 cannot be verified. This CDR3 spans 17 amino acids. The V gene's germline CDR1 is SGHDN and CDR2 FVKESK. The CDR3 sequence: CASSQVQGRYSNQPQHF.

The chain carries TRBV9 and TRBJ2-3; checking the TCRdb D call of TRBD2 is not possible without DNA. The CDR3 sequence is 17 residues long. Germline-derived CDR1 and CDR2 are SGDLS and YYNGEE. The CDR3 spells CASSVLGGLAGTDTQYF.

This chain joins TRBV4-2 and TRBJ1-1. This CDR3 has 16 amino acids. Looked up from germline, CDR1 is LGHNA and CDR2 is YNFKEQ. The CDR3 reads CASSQDLGGWDTEAFF.

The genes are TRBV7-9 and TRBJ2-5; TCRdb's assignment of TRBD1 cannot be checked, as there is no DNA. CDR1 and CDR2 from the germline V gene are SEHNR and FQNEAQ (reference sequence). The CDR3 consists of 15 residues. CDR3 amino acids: CASSSLTGQSETQYF.

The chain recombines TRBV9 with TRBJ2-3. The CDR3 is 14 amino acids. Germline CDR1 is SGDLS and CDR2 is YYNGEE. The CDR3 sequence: CASTHPVSTDTQYF.

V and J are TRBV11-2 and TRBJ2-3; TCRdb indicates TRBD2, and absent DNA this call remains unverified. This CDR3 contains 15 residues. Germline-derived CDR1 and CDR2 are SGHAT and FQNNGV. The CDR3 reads CASSFTSGGSDTQYF.

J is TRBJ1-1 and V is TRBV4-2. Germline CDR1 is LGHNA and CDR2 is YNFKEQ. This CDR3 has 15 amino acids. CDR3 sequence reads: CASSQEDRQNTEAFF.

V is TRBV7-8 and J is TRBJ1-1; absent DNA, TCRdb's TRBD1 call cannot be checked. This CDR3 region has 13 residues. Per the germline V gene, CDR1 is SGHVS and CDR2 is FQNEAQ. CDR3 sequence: CASSATGWGRAFF.

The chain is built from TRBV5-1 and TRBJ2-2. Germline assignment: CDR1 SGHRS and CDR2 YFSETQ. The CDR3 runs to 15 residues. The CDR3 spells CASSFSSPNTGELFF. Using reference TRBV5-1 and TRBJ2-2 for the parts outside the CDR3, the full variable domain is KAGVTQTPRYLIKTRGQQVTLSCSPISGHRSVSWYQQTPGQGLQFLFEYFSETQRNKGNFPGRFSGRQFSNSRSEMNVSTLELGDSALYLCASSFSSPNTGELFFGEGSRLTVL.